The clone carrying this T cell receptor beta chain was seen only a few times. Unique molecular identifiers featured in how the TCRbeta library was prepared. Via MiXCR, TCRdb re-called the PCR reads, giving one row per CDR3 protein. Of around 370,000 distinct CDR3 sequences in the sample, about 9.4% were seen once. This sample is drawn from a study of T-cell reconstitution after alpha-beta-depleted transplantation in children. This clonotype was obtained from a human donor who donated a stem cell graft to a child with acute lymphoblastic leukemia. The sample consisted of PBMCs from the stem cell graft donor, taken from the stem cell graft.

CDR3 in amino acids: CASSLLGFSYEQYF. The CDR3 DNA reads as TGTGCCAGCAGTTTATTGGGTTTTTCGTACGAGCAGTACTTC. This chain joins TRBV28 and TRBJ2-7; no clear D gene. V lost 1 base and J lost 4, with 11 bases in between. The germline V gene has CDR1 MDHEN and CDR2 SYDVKM. The CDR3 runs to 14 residues.